This T cell receptor beta chain was documented in a study of cytomegalovirus exposure and HLA in healthy donors. Findings of the study overall: Researchers had no immune exposure information except CMV serostatus available. Specific recognition of CMV antigens was confirmed in vitro for a few chains (all CMV-associated).

The PCR was carried out with 60 Vbeta primers and 13 Jbeta primers. Produced via immunoSEQ multiplex PCR; TCRdb's table is partial and in-frame only. The data contain some 93,000 clones, more than 55% of them singletons. This CDR3 is 16 amino acids long. Germline V gene sequence: CDR1 MGHRA, CDR2 YSYEKL. Trimming cost V 4 bases and J 7 bases; bases outside gene matches: 8. This clone was recorded a few times. What it binds is unknown. Sequencing was carried out using PBMCs. V is TRBV4-1 and J is TRBJ1-5, with TRBD1 matching over 12 bases. This TCR was recovered from a boy aged 10-17 years in good health and CMV-seropositive. For the CDR3, the DNA is TGCGCCAGCAGCCCATCCGGGACAGGGGGCGAACAGCCCCAGCATTTT. Amino acids: CASSPSGTGGEQPQHF.